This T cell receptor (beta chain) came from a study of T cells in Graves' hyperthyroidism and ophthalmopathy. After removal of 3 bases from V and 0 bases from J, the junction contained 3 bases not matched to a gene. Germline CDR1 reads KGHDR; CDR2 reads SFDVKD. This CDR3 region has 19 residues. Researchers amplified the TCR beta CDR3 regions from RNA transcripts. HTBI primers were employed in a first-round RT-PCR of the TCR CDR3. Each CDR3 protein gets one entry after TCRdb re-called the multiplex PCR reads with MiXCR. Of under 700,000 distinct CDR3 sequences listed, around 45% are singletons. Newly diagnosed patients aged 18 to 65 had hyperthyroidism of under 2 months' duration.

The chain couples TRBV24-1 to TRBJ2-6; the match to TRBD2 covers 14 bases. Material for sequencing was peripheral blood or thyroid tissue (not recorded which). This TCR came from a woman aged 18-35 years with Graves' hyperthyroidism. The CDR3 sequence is CATSDRTSGRYSGANVLTF. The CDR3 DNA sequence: TGTGCCACCAGTGATCGGACTAGCGGGAGGTACTCTGGGGCCAACGTCCTGACTTTC.